Described below is a single T cell receptor (beta chain) sequence and its context. Its antigen is undetermined. The data were taken from a study of shared clonotypes between healthy human individuals. Study results and limitations: Clonotypes shared by all four sorted-subset donors had higher generation probabilities than non-shared clonotypes. Blood was the only sampled material, and tissue repertoires likely differ.

Original analysis: Owing to the provision of junction-only sequences devoid of quality scores by immunoSEQ, filtering differed. Clones were sequenced by immunoSEQ multiplex PCR, and TCRdb holds only the in-frame ones, with some missing. Clonal size and the V and J genes are those of that table, whereas D and trimming came from the DNA. The sample has under 1,100,000 clones; around three quarters are singletons. The V gene's germline CDR1 is MNHEY and CDR2 SVGAGI. The CDR3 sequence is 14 residues long. Trimming stripped 2 bases from V and 3 bases from J, with 10 bases between. Sequenced input: memory CD4+ T cells from PBMCs. The subset was: CD45RA-negative fraction. V usage is TRBV6-5 and J usage is TRBJ1-1; D remains ambiguous. This clonotype was obtained from a man in his late teens or twenties in good health. Some clones in this sample may be carry-over from other donors' samples. The CDR3 nucleotides are TGTGCCAGCAGTTACGGTGGAGGGTACACTGAAGCTTTCTTT. This encodes CASSYGGGYTEAFF.